The next 32 T cell receptor beta chains were all read from a single sample in a study of T cells in Graves' hyperthyroidism and ophthalmopathy. Researchers took RNA transcripts and amplified the TCR beta CDR3 regions from them. A set of HTBI primers served as the primers for a first-round RT-PCR of the TCR CDR3. MiXCR was run by TCRdb on the multiplex PCR reads, yielding one entry per CDR3 protein. Of 450,000 to 650,000 distinct CDR3 sequences listed, more than 13% are singletons. Specimen: blood. The source of these receptors is a woman aged 18-30 years with Graves' ophthalmopathy.

This clonotype has only a few counts. The chain couples TRBV24-1 to TRBJ1-2; D is unresolved. The CDR3 is 15 amino acids. The V gene lost 0 bases and the J gene lost 4 bases, with 11 bases spanning the gap. From germline, CDR1 is KGHDR and CDR2 SFDVKD. The CDR3 spells CATSDLAGEVYGYTF. CDR3 bases: TGTGCCACCAGTGATTTGGCCGGGGAGGTCTATGGCTACACCTTC.

This clonotype was recorded at least ten times. The chain recombines TRBV2 with TRBJ2-1; D perhaps matches TRBD2 (5 bases). The CDR3 covers 12 residues. The V end lost 5 bases, the J end lost 10 bases, and 12 bases lay between the germline ends. In germline, CDR1 is SNHLY, CDR2 FYNNEI. CDR3 sequence reads: CASSRPPGEQFF. CDR3 DNA sequence: TGTGCCAGCAGTCGACCCCCGGGGGAGCAGTTCTTC.

The chain has TRBV19 and TRBJ2-7; possibly TRBD1 for D (6 bases). CDR1 and CDR2 (germline): LNHDA, SQIVND (reference sequence). Trimming pared 7 bases from V and 5 bases from J, leaving 18 bases between. This CDR3 is 14 amino acids long. CDR3 loop: CASTPGAPGDEQYF. For the CDR3, the DNA is TGTGCCAGTACCCCAGGGGCCCCAGGGGACGAGCAGTACTTC.

This clonotype has ten or more counts. The chain uses TRBV9 and TRBJ2-1; D is undetermined. This CDR3 comprises 17 residues. V lost 4 bases and J lost 0, with 17 bases in between. Germline CDR1 reads SGDLS; CDR2 reads YYNGEE. CDR3 sequence reads: CASSPVWRQSSYNEQFF. DNA for the CDR3: TGTGCCAGCAGCCCTGTTTGGCGCCAGAGCTCCTACAATGAGCAGTTCTTC.

The V call is TRBV14, the J call TRBJ2-1, with 15 bases fitting TRBD2. The CDR3 covers 20 residues. The trim removed 5 bases at V and 5 bases at J, leaving 16 bases unmatched. The germline CDR1 and CDR2 sequences are SGHDN and FVKESK. The CDR3 loop is CASSENGGTSGRTLNNEQFF. The CDR3 DNA follows: TGTGCCAGCAGCGAAAACGGGGGGACTAGCGGGAGGACCCTAAACAATGAGCAGTTCTTC.

This clonotype was observed many times. The chain carries TRBV30 and TRBJ2-3, with 9 bases lining up with TRBD1. Germline values: CDR1 GTSNPN, CDR2 SVGIG (reference sequence). This CDR3 has 14 amino acids. V lost 7 bases and J lost 1; bases outside the gene matches: 6. The CDR3 region has the DNA TGTGCCTTGGTCCGGGACAGGGGCACAGATACGCAGTATTTT. It yields the protein CALVRDRGTDTQYF.

This clonotype has ten or more counts. The chain uses TRBV7-9 and TRBJ1-2, with 7 bases that match TRBD1. CDR3 length: 12 residues. Germline CDR1 SEHNR, CDR2 FQNEAQ (reference sequence). V gave up 8 bases and J gave up 7 bases; unmatched junction bases: 7. The chain's CDR3 is CASSEGAGGYTF. CDR3 nucleotide sequence: TGTGCCAGCTCAGAGGGGGCAGGTGGCTACACCTTC.

For this clonotype: The conserved closing phenylalanine or tryptophan is absent in this CDR3, likely reflecting a read error. The chain recombines TRBV7-7 with TRBJ2-7; D is unresolved. Germline CDR1 is SSHAT and CDR2 is FNYEAQ (reference sequence). There are 13 residues in the CDR3. DNA for the CDR3: TGTGCTAGCAGCTTAACTCTTTCCTACGAGCAGTACTCC. Translation gives CASSLTLSYEQYS.

This sequence joins TRBV30 and TRBJ2-7; D tentatively fits TRBD1 or TRBD2 (5 bases each). The CDR3 has 12 amino acids. Germline CDR1 reads GTSNPN; CDR2 reads SVGIG (reference sequence). Trimming took off 2 bases at V and 6 bases at J, with 11 bases between the two ends. The CDR3 bases are TGTGCCTGGAGTCCTGACAGCGGCGAGCAGTACTTC. Translated: CAWSPDSGEQYF.

The chain joins TRBV6-1 to TRBJ1-4, with D hard to call. This CDR3 has 15 amino acids. The germline V gene has CDR1 MNHNS and CDR2 SASEGT. Deletions cut 6 bases from V and 5 bases from J, with 16 bases between. The CDR3 sequence: CASSSIWRENEKLFF. The CDR3 nucleotides read TGTGCCAGCAGCTCCATTTGGCGGGAGAATGAAAAACTGTTTTTT.

This clonotype came up many times. The chain is built from TRBV5-8 and TRBJ2-6; 7 positions match TRBD1. J lost 0 bases, V lost 5 bases, and 8 bases had no gene match. CDR1 is SGHTS and CDR2 is YDEGEE in the germline V gene. This CDR3 contains 17 residues. The CDR3 DNA reads as TGTGCCAGCAGTAGACAGGGCCGCCCCTCTGGGGCCAACGTCCTGACTTTC. Encoded protein: CASSRQGRPSGANVLTF.

This chain connects TRBV7-3 to TRBJ1-5, with D uncertain. The CDR3 spans 15 residues. The V end lost 6 bases, the J end lost 0 bases, and 12 bases lay between the germline ends. The germline V gene has CDR1 SGHTA and CDR2 FQGTGA. Here the CDR3 reads CASRPPGDSNQPQHF. CDR3 coding DNA: TGTGCCAGCAGGCCGCCCGGGGATAGCAATCAGCCCCAGCATTTT.

This clonotype was seen a handful of times. The chain is built from TRBV19 and TRBJ2-2; D might be TRBD1 (5 bases). The CDR3 length is 15 residues. Between the trimmed V and J ends, which lost 5 bases and 0 bases, there was a span of 10 bases. The germline gives CDR1 LNHDA, CDR2 SQIVND (reference sequence). The CDR3 DNA sequence: TGTGCCAGTAGTCTCGACAGCACGAACACCGGGGAGCTGTTTTTT. Protein product: CASSLDSTNTGELFF.

This clonotype was recorded many times. The chain employs TRBV18 and TRBJ2-7; maybe TRBD2 (5 bases). V dropped 2 bases and J dropped 4 bases, with 18 bases sitting between them. This CDR3 contains 16 residues. Germline V gene data show CDR1 as KGHSH and CDR2 as LQKENI. The CDR3 spells CASSPRVTLRVYEQYF. CDR3 in DNA: TGTGCCAGCTCACCAAGGGTAACTTTGAGGGTGTACGAGCAGTACTTC.

V gene TRBV6-1 combines with J gene TRBJ2-1; the match to TRBD2 covers 8 bases. The V and J ends lost 7 bases and 5 bases, in that order; junction bases with no gene match: 4. CDR1 and CDR2 (germline): MNHNS, SASEGT. CDR3 length: 13 amino acids. The CDR3 here is CASNSGVHNEQFF. The CDR3 bases are TGTGCCAGCAATAGCGGGGTTCACAATGAGCAGTTCTTC.

This clonotype was detected many times. This sequence joins TRBV10-3 and TRBJ2-7; D may be TRBD2 (5 bases). V lost 6 bases, J lost 4 bases, and 16 bases lay in between. CDR1 is ENHRY and CDR2 is SYGVKD in the germline V gene. The CDR3 is made up of 14 amino acids. CDR3: CAISQDSDPYEQYF. The CDR3 nucleotides are TGTGCCATCAGCCAGGACTCGGACCCATACGAGCAGTACTTC.

This clonotype has ten or more counts. V usage is TRBV11-3 and J usage is TRBJ2-7; D is unclear. V shed 6 bases and J shed 3 bases, with 12 bases lying between them. This CDR3 spans 13 amino acids. CDR1 and CDR2 from the germline V gene are SGHNT and YENEEA. CDR3 sequence reads: CASRPDLGYEQYF. The CDR3 region has the DNA TGTGCCAGCAGGCCAGACTTAGGCTACGAGCAGTACTTC.

There are many counts of this clonotype. V is TRBV20-1 and J is TRBJ1-3; TRBD1 matches 8 bases. The germline V gene encodes CDR1 DFQATT and CDR2 SNEGSKA (reference sequence). This CDR3 has 14 residues. The trim removed 3 bases at V and 5 bases at J, leaving 6 bases unmatched. The CDR3 region has the DNA TGCAGTGCTAGCACCGGGACAGGCAGAAACACCATATATTTT. Translation gives CSASTGTGRNTIYF.

In its sample, this clonotype was seen many times. The CDR3: CASRSGTGPQPQHF. The CDR3 DNA reads TGTGCCAGCAGATCCGGAACAGGTCCTCAGCCCCAGCATTTT. The chain is built from TRBV2 and TRBJ1-5; D may be TRBD1 (5 bases). V lost 6 bases to trimming and J lost 6 bases, with 15 bases between them. The CDR3 has 14 amino acids. Per the germline V gene, CDR1 is SNHLY and CDR2 is FYNNEI.

The table lists this clonotype with many counts. V and J are TRBV7-9 and TRBJ1-2; 7 bases fit TRBD1. The length of the CDR3 is 13 residues. V shed 0 bases and J 6 bases; nucleotides not matched to a gene: 1. From germline, CDR1 is SEHNR and CDR2 FQNEAQ (reference sequence). CDR3 protein: CASSLAQGDGYTF. The CDR3 DNA sequence: TGTGCCAGCAGCTTAGCCCAGGGGGATGGCTACACCTTC.

This clonotype was recorded a few times. This chain uses TRBV18 with TRBJ2-3; TRBD2 agrees at 7 bases. Germline V gene data show CDR1 as KGHSH and CDR2 as LQKENI. V lost 2 bases, J lost 2 bases, and 13 bases stayed unmatched. The CDR3 covers 18 residues. The CDR3 region is CASSPKFLVGGNTDTQYF. Here the CDR3 DNA reads TGTGCCAGCTCACCAAAGTTTTTGGTGGGAGGGAACACAGATACGCAGTATTTT.

The chain employs TRBV28 and TRBJ2-7, with 7 bases identical to TRBD1. The V and J ends lost 7 bases and 0 bases, in that order; junction bases with no gene match: 3. CDR3 length: 13 amino acids. Germline loops: CDR1 MDHEN, CDR2 SYDVKM. CDR3 sequence (DNA): TGTGCCAGCAAAAACAGGGGCTCCTACGAGCAGTACTTC. Its protein is CASKNRGSYEQYF.

This clonotype was seen many times. V usage is TRBV3-1 and J usage is TRBJ2-7, with D uncertain. The germline gives CDR1 LGHDT, CDR2 YNNKEL (reference sequence). The CDR3 consists of 15 residues. Trimming removed 4 bases at V and 2 bases at J, with 15 bases between. CDR3 nucleotides: TGTGCCAGCAGCCCCCAGTTCATAACCCCCTACGAGCAGTACTTC. As protein: CASSPQFITPYEQYF.

This clonotype was seen at least ten times. This chain joins TRBV30 and TRBJ1-2; 8 bases are shared with TRBD1. Germline V gives CDR1 GTSNPN, CDR2 SVGIG (reference sequence). The CDR3 covers 10 residues. V was pared by 5 bases and J by 8 bases, with 1 base of the junction left unmatched. The CDR3 nucleotides are TGTGCCTGGGACAGGGGCGGCTACACCTTC. Residues: CAWDRGGYTF.

In DNA form, the CDR3 reads TGCGCCAGCAGCCAAGTCACGGGGTTTGGCAGGGGACCTCTGGAAAAACTGTTTTTT. Protein product: CASSQVTGFGRGPLEKLFF. This chain connects TRBV4-1 to TRBJ1-4; weak D call: TRBD1 (6 bases). Per germline, CDR1 MGHRA and CDR2 YSYEKL. Trimming stripped 1 base from V and 8 bases from J, with 26 bases between. The CDR3 is made up of 19 amino acids.

In its sample, this clonotype was seen a few times. The CDR3 is CASSLASMGNTIYF. CDR3 nucleotides: TGTGCCAGCAGCTTAGCATCTATGGGAAACACCATATATTTT. The chain has TRBV7-8 and TRBJ1-3; no clear D. Germline CDR1 reads SGHVS; CDR2 reads FQNEAQ. V was cut by 0 bases and J by 4 bases, with 7 bases left in between. There are 14 residues in the CDR3.

There are many counts of this clonotype. This chain joins TRBV3-1 and TRBJ2-5, with 16 positions matching TRBD2. Germline CDR1 reads LGHDT; CDR2 reads YNNKEL (reference sequence). The CDR3 has 16 residues. After removal of 4 bases from V and 5 bases from J, the junction contained 4 bases not matched to a gene. The CDR3 spells CASSLGLAGGPETQYF. CDR3 DNA sequence: TGTGCCAGCAGCCTGGGACTAGCGGGAGGGCCGGAGACCCAGTACTTC.

In its sample, this clonotype was seen many times. The gene calls are TRBV7-3 and TRBJ1-6, with unresolved D. V lost 5 bases, J lost 9 bases, and 8 bases lay in between. The CDR3 extends over 12 amino acids. CDR1 and CDR2 (germline): SGHTA, FQGTGA. The CDR3: CASSTNGSPLHF. DNA for the CDR3: TGTGCCAGCAGCACGAACGGTTCACCCCTCCACTTT.

This clonotype appeared many times. The chain has TRBV7-9 and TRBJ2-2; no definite D call. Germline V CDR1 and CDR2: SEHNR, FQNEAQ (reference sequence). This CDR3 comprises 13 residues. V gave up 0 bases and J gave up 5 bases, with 4 bases separating them. CDR3 bases: TGTGCCAGCAGCTTAGCGAGAACCGGGGAGCTGTTTTTT. Its protein product is CASSLARTGELFF.

This chain uses TRBV9 with TRBJ2-7; 9 bases fit TRBD2. The CDR3 runs to 14 residues. The J segment lost 6 bases and the V segment lost 3 bases, leaving 7 bases of the junction unmatched. In germline, CDR1 is SGDLS, CDR2 YYNGEE. The CDR3 sequence is CASSDGGLASEQYF. CDR3 sequence (DNA): TGTGCCAGCAGCGACGGGGGACTAGCAAGCGAGCAGTACTTC.

At least ten counts were recorded for this clonotype. The chain joins TRBV7-8 to TRBJ2-5; maybe TRBD1 (5 bases). Germline assignment: CDR1 SGHVS and CDR2 FQNEAQ. This CDR3 comprises 15 residues. V was trimmed by 0 bases and J by 4 bases, leaving 12 bases between them. The chain's CDR3 is CASSLALVGAETQYF. CDR3 bases: TGTGCCAGCAGCTTAGCTCTAGTAGGGGCAGAGACCCAGTACTTC.

The chain uses TRBV5-5 and TRBJ1-1; D is possibly TRBD1 (5 bases). The CDR3 contains 16 residues. V was shortened by 3 bases and J by 0 bases, with 15 bases between the two germline ends. Per germline, CDR1 SGHKS and CDR2 YYEKEE (reference sequence). CDR3 sequence: CASSSRQTVMNTEAFF. The CDR3 coding sequence is TGTGCCAGCAGCTCTCGACAGACTGTCATGAACACTGAAGCTTTCTTT. Combining the CDR3 with reference TRBV5-5 and TRBJ1-1 gives the whole variable domain DAGVTQSPTHLIKTRGQQVTLRCSPISGHKSVSWYQQVLGQGPQFIFQYYEKEERGRGNFPDRFSARQFPNYSSELNVNALLLGDSALYLCASSSRQTVMNTEAFFGQGTRLTVV.